The clone carrying this TCR beta chain showed up just a few times. Antigen specificity is unknown. This specimen comes from a study of blood T cells in healthy people across ages. General study points: Diversity of TCR beta per million T cells declined in a roughly linear way with age. PBMCs were not sorted, which prevented a conclusive comparison of naive versus antigen-experienced cells.

The extraction recovered at least 5 micrograms of total RNA per sample. Germline CDR1 KGHDR, CDR2 SFDVKD. CDR3 length: 12 amino acids. A sample-barcoded 5' primer and a J-beta primer mix were used in a second PCR of roughly 7 to 11 cycles. Individual samples furnished no less than 2.5 million CDR3-containing paired-end reads apiece. TCRdb re-analysed the 5' RACE reads in MiXCR, keeping a single row per CDR3 protein. Here the sample spans about 970,000 distinct CDR3 sequences, about 53% being singletons. The rearrangement links TRBV24-1 to TRBJ2-7; D is undetermined. The J call may be faulty, since TRBJ2-5 better matches the DNA end. The sequence was collected from a woman aged 55-70 years in good health. Sequencing input: blood. The CDR3 protein is CATSDLLETQYF. CDR3 nucleotide sequence: TGTGCCACCAGTGATTTGTTGGAGACCCAGTACTTC.